These 24 T cell receptor beta chains originate from one sample sequenced in a study of response to subunit inactivated influenza vaccine. A single record per CDR3 protein comes from TCRdb applying MiXCR to the RT-PCR reads. The table includes about 530,000 distinct CDR3 sequences, approximately 13% detected once. The starting material was PBMCs from blood, obtained about 40 days after vaccination. These receptor sequences come from a man aged 50 to 59 who received an inactivated influenza vaccine.

The chain uses TRBV12-3 or TRBV12-4 and TRBJ2-5, with 9 bases aligning to TRBD1. The CDR3 contains 16 residues. V lost 5 bases and J lost 3; bases outside the gene matches: 10. The CDR3 here is CASSTPGQGNKETQYF. For the CDR3, the DNA is TGTGCCAGCAGTACCCCGGGACAGGGAAACAAAGAGACCCAGTACTTC.

The chain uses TRBV19 and TRBJ2-1; TRBD2 matches 8 bases. This CDR3 is built from 15 residues. V was pared by 2 bases and J by 6 bases, with 6 bases of the junction left unmatched. Germline CDR1 LNHDA, CDR2 SQIVND (reference sequence). CDR3 nucleotides: TGTGCCAGTAGTATAACGGGGACTAGTCCCAATGAGCAGTTCTTC. Amino acid sequence: CASSITGTSPNEQFF. Combining the CDR3 with reference TRBV19 and TRBJ2-1 gives the whole variable domain DGGITQSPKYLFRKEGQNVTLSCEQNLNHDAMYWYRQDPGQGLRLIYYSQIVNDFQKGDIAEGYSVSREKKESFPLTVTSAQKNPTAFYLCASSITGTSPNEQFFGPGTRLTVL.

This clonotype was detected a few times. The rearrangement links TRBV14 to TRBJ2-2; D gene unclear. Trimming stripped 4 bases from V and 5 bases from J, with 17 bases between. The CDR3 has 16 residues. Germline V gene sequence: CDR1 SGHDN, CDR2 FVKESK. The CDR3 nucleotides are TGTGCCAGCAGCCCGAATTCCGGGCGGAAGACCGGGGAGCTGTTTTTT. This sequence encodes CASSPNSGRKTGELFF.

Only a few counts were recorded for this clonotype. The chain links TRBV5-1 to TRBJ2-1; 7 nucleotides align to TRBD1. The CDR3 is 16 amino acids. Losses at the gene ends were 2 bases for V and 7 bases for J; bases not matched to a gene: 12. Per the germline V gene, CDR1 is SGHRS and CDR2 is YFSETQ. The CDR3 bases are TGCGCCAGCAGCTTAGACAGGGCTTCCTTTGGGAATGAGCAGTTCTTC. Its translation is CASSLDRASFGNEQFF.

This sequence joins TRBV4-3 and TRBJ2-1, with D perhaps matching TRBD2 (6 bases). The CDR3 loop spans 15 amino acids. Trimming took 2 bases from V and 3 from J, leaving 11 bases between them. Germline loops: CDR1 LGHNA, CDR2 YSLEER. The CDR3 region is CASSQSDYIYNEQFF. Here the CDR3 DNA reads TGCGCCAGCAGCCAATCGGACTATATCTACAATGAGCAGTTCTTC.

This clonotype has ten or more counts. The V call is TRBV7-2, the J call TRBJ1-2; D not certain. V was shortened by 1 base and J by 8 bases, with 11 bases between the two germline ends. Germline V gene data show CDR1 as SGHTA and CDR2 as FQGNSA. This CDR3 has 13 residues. The CDR3: CASSLDYSGGYTF. The CDR3 DNA reads TGTGCCAGCAGCTTAGATTACTCGGGGGGCTACACCTTC.

This clonotype was seen at least ten times. The chain recombines TRBV9 with TRBJ2-1; possible D gene TRBD1, 5 bases. V was clipped by 3 bases and J by 3 bases, with 13 bases between them. There are 15 residues in the CDR3. The germline V gene encodes CDR1 SGDLS and CDR2 YYNGEE. The CDR3 DNA reads TGTGCCAGCAGCGCCCGACAGAACCTCTACAATGAGCAGTTCTTC. Protein product: CASSARQNLYNEQFF.

This sequence joins TRBV6-2 or TRBV6-3 and TRBJ2-7; D is perhaps TRBD1 or TRBD2 (5 bases each). CDR3 size: 12 residues. Trimming stripped 7 bases from V and 3 bases from J, with 10 bases between. CDR1 MNHEY and CDR2 SVGEGT come from the germline V gene. CDR3 sequence reads: CASTFGGYEQYF. The CDR3, as DNA: TGTGCCAGCACCTTTGGGGGCTACGAGCAGTACTTC.

This clonotype was found many times. The chain recombines TRBV20-1 with TRBJ2-6; tentative D call: TRBD2 (5 bases). V was shortened by 2 bases and J by 1 base, with 18 bases between the two germline ends. This CDR3 region has 18 residues. Germline-derived CDR1 and CDR2 are DFQATT and SNEGSKA (reference sequence). In DNA form, the CDR3 reads TGCAGTGCTAGAACCCCGGCGGCGGGTAGATCTGGGGCCAACGTCCTGACTTTC. Translation gives CSARTPAAGRSGANVLTF.

The chain links TRBV4-1 to TRBJ1-1; 7 bases match TRBD1. This CDR3 is 15 amino acids long. The J segment lost 4 bases and the V segment lost 0 bases, leaving 5 bases of the junction unmatched. Germline V gives CDR1 MGHRA, CDR2 YSYEKL. The CDR3 loop is CASSQETGRTTEAFF. In DNA form, the CDR3 reads TGCGCCAGCAGCCAAGAGACAGGGCGTACCACTGAAGCTTTCTTT.

There are a few counts of this clonotype. The chain carries TRBV5-1 and TRBJ2-3; the match to TRBD2 covers 9 bases. CDR3 length: 16 amino acids. Looked up from germline, CDR1 is SGHRS and CDR2 is YFSETQ. J was trimmed by 6 bases and V by 0 bases; bases with no gene match: 8. This CDR3 is CASSLAAGGPSDTQYF. CDR3 nucleotide sequence: TGCGCCAGCAGCTTGGCGGCGGGAGGGCCCTCGGATACGCAGTATTTT. The entire variable domain, with the rest obtained from reference TRBV5-1 and TRBJ2-3, is as follows: KAGVTQTPRYLIKTRGQQVTLSCSPISGHRSVSWYQQTPGQGLQFLFEYFSETQRNKGNFPGRFSGRQFSNSRSEMNVSTLELGDSALYLCASSLAAGGPSDTQYFGPGTRLTVL.

This clonotype was detected ten times or more. The chain is built from TRBV20-1 and TRBJ2-3; 8 bases fit TRBD2. Trimming at V came to 4 bases and at J to 3 bases, leaving 3 bases not matched to a gene. This CDR3 is built from 13 residues. The V gene's germline CDR1 is DFQATT and CDR2 SNEGSKA (reference sequence). The CDR3 loop reads CSAKVAGTDTQYF. The CDR3 DNA follows: TGCAGTGCTAAAGTAGCGGGGACAGATACGCAGTATTTT.

This clonotype was detected ten times or more. V is TRBV5-6 and J is TRBJ2-7; 8 bases agree with TRBD1. This CDR3 region has 17 residues. Germline values: CDR1 SGHDT, CDR2 YYEEEE. V gave up 0 bases and J gave up 1 base; unmatched junction bases: 9. CDR3 region: CASSLVAGTGQSYEQYF. CDR3 bases: TGTGCCAGCAGCTTGGTGGCTGGGACAGGACAGTCCTACGAGCAGTACTTC.

There are many counts of this clonotype. The chain has TRBV5-1 and TRBJ1-4, with 7 bases identical to TRBD1. Per the germline V gene, CDR1 is SGHRS and CDR2 is YFSETQ. V trimming: 0 bases; J trimming: 8 bases; junction bases outside the gene matches: 10. The CDR3 extends over 16 amino acids. The CDR3 region is CASSLANRGQAEKLFF. CDR3 DNA sequence: TGCGCCAGCAGCTTGGCCAACAGGGGACAAGCGGAAAAACTGTTTTTT.

This clonotype has more than one count but fewer than ten. This rearrangement joins TRBV5-5 to TRBJ2-7, with 11 bases lining up with TRBD1. CDR1 and CDR2 from the germline V gene are SGHKS and YYEKEE (reference sequence). After removal of 4 bases from V and 7 bases from J, the junction contained 7 bases not matched to a gene. This CDR3 is 14 amino acids long. CDR3 residues: CASSTGTGGGEQYF. The CDR3 DNA reads TGTGCCAGCAGCACCGGGACAGGGGGAGGGGAGCAGTACTTC.

This clonotype was seen a few times. The gene calls are TRBV9 and TRBJ2-1, with 10 nucleotides matching TRBD2. Germline loops: CDR1 SGDLS, CDR2 YYNGEE. The CDR3 spans 16 residues. V lost 4 bases to trimming and J lost 6 bases; unmatched junction nucleotides: 10. CDR3 loop: CASSNRLAGLINEQFF. CDR3 nucleotides: TGTGCCAGCAGCAACCGACTAGCGGGTCTGATCAATGAGCAGTTCTTC.

This clonotype turned up a few times. The CDR3 spells CASSLTSGSNTGELFF. The CDR3 nucleotides are TGTGCCAGCAGCCTAACTAGCGGATCGAACACCGGGGAGCTGTTTTTT. The chain has TRBV7-2 and TRBJ2-2; TRBD2 aligns across 8 bases. Germline V lookup: CDR1 SGHTA, CDR2 FQGNSA. The CDR3 sequence is 16 residues long. V lost 5 bases and J lost 0; bases outside the gene matches: 5.

This clonotype has only one observation. V and J are TRBV27 and TRBJ2-7; perhaps TRBD1 as D (6 bases). Germline V gene data show CDR1 as MNHEY and CDR2 as SMNVEV (reference sequence). V was pared by 5 bases and J by 0 bases, with 17 bases between. This CDR3 is 16 amino acids long. CDR3 residues: CASSIYGTTSSYEQYF. DNA of the CDR3: TGTGCCAGCAGTATATATGGGACAACTAGCTCCTACGAGCAGTACTTC.

V gene TRBV20-1 combines with J gene TRBJ2-7, with 8 positions matching TRBD1. The CDR3 consists of 11 residues. V shed 4 bases and J 5 bases; nucleotides not matched to a gene: 1. Germline CDR1 is DFQATT and CDR2 is SNEGSKA (reference sequence). CDR3 nucleotides: TGCAGTGCTACGACAGGGGACGAGCAGTACTTC. Its protein product is CSATTGDEQYF.

This clonotype was found a few times. This chain links TRBV15 with TRBJ2-5, with 9 bases that match TRBD2. V lost 6 bases and J lost 5; bases outside the gene matches: 7. The germline V gene encodes CDR1 LNHNV and CDR2 YYDKDF (reference sequence). CDR3 size: 14 residues. This chain's CDR3 is CATSKSGGQETQYF. The CDR3 DNA reads as TGTGCCACCAGTAAAAGCGGGGGGCAGGAGACCCAGTACTTC.

The chain recombines TRBV6-1 with TRBJ2-3, with D unclear. The CDR3 totals 15 residues. V was trimmed by 3 bases and J by 0 bases, leaving 10 bases between them. Germline V gene lookup returns CDR1 MNHNS and CDR2 SASEGT. CDR3 DNA sequence: TGTGCCAGCAGTGATAACGGATATAGCACAGATACGCAGTATTTT. Protein: CASSDNGYSTDTQYF.

The sample holds a few counts of this clonotype. The CDR3 sequence: CSAQIGPRHGTGELFF. In DNA form, the CDR3 reads TGCAGCGCCCAAATAGGACCGCGCCACGGCACCGGGGAGCTGTTTTTT. J is TRBJ2-2 and V is TRBV29-1, with D unresolved. The CDR3 extends over 16 amino acids. CDR1 and CDR2 from the germline V gene are SQVTM and ANQGSEA. V was clipped by 7 bases and J by 4 bases, with 22 bases between them.

This clonotype was detected ten times or more. The V call is TRBV4-2, the J call TRBJ2-7, with D maybe TRBD1 (6 bases). V dropped 3 bases and J dropped 2 bases, with 14 bases sitting between them. The CDR3 has 15 amino acids. Germline-derived CDR1 and CDR2 are LGHNA and YNFKEQ. The chain's CDR3 is CASSQLVGQAYEQYF. DNA of the CDR3: TGTGCCAGCAGCCAGCTAGTGGGACAAGCCTACGAGCAGTACTTC.

The chain joins TRBV6-1 to TRBJ1-6; D gene unclear. The CDR3 runs 15 residues. Germline CDR1 MNHNS, CDR2 SASEGT. Trimming cost V 2 bases and J 7 bases, with 12 bases left between them. The CDR3 is CASSERNSGNSPLHF. The CDR3 DNA reads as TGTGCCAGCAGTGAACGTAACAGCGGAAATTCACCCCTCCACTTT.